The 5 T cell receptor beta chains below were found in one sample sequenced in a study of CD8+ T cells in alopecia areata. Indicated treatment: oral pan-JAK inhibitor, 5-10 mg twice daily. Once RNA had been extracted, it was reverse transcribed into cDNA to act as the sequencing template. TCRdb keeps only in-frame clones here, not all; method: immunoSEQ multiplex PCR. This sample has under 250,000 clones, with approximately 57% found just once. The sequencing used CD4+ T cells sorted from blood, collected at week 4, from a patient treated with tofacitinib. The origin of the receptors is a human donor with alopecia areata.

This clone was detected a few times. CDR3 in amino acids: CASSSVRSGANVLTF. CDR3 nucleotide sequence: TGTGCCAGCAGCTCCGTCCGATCTGGGGCCAACGTCCTGACTTTC. This sequence joins TRBV7-2 and TRBJ2-6; D uncertain. CDR3 length: 15 residues. Trimming left V 4 bases short and J 1 base short, with 8 bases between. The germline V gene encodes CDR1 SGHTA and CDR2 FQGNSA.

The chain combines TRBV25-1 with TRBJ2-3, with 10 bases aligning to TRBD1. V dropped 5 bases and J dropped 7; count of bases not matched to a gene: 15. CDR3 length: 17 residues. Germline CDR1 and CDR2: MGHDK and SYGVNS. Here the CDR3 DNA reads TGTGCCAGCAGTAACTCCGGGACAGGGGCCACGGTAAATACGCAGTATTTT. Translating gives CASSNSGTGATVNTQYF. The variable domain in full, with the rest retrieved from reference TRBV25-1 and TRBJ2-3, is EADIYQTPRYLVIGTGKKITLECSQTMGHDKMYWYQQDPGMELHLIHYSYGVNSTEKGDLSSESTVSRIRTEHFPLTLESARPSHTSQYLCASSNSGTGATVNTQYFGPGTRLTVL.

This rearrangement joins TRBV7-9 to TRBJ2-5; no definite D call. Trimming left V 6 bases short and J 4 bases short, with 9 bases between. The CDR3 runs to 12 residues. Germline values: CDR1 SEHNR, CDR2 FQNEAQ (reference sequence). CDR3 nucleotides: TGTGCCAGCAGGAGCCCTGGAGAGACCCAGTACTTC. Amino acids: CASRSPGETQYF. Together with reference TRBV7-9 and TRBJ2-5, the CDR3 gives the full variable domain: DTGVSQNPRHKITKRGQNVTFRCDPISEHNRLYWYRQTLGQGPEFLTYFQNEAQLEKSRLLSDRFSAERPKGSFSTLEIQRTEQGDSAMYLCASRSPGETQYFGPGTRLLVL.

This chain joins TRBV5-1 and TRBJ1-4; 8 bases line up with TRBD1. J was trimmed by 6 bases and V by 4 bases; bases with no gene match: 5. The CDR3 loop spans 14 amino acids. Germline CDR1 is SGHRS and CDR2 is YFSETQ. In DNA, the CDR3 is TGCGCCAGCAGCCTAGGACAGGGCTATGAAAAACTGTTTTTT. Its protein is CASSLGQGYEKLFF.

This clone has just a few counts. The CDR3 region has the DNA TGTGCCAGCAGCTTAGCGCCCCAGAACTACGAGCAGTACTTC. Its protein is CASSLAPQNYEQYF. The chain combines TRBV7-2 with TRBJ2-7; no clear D. Germline assignment: CDR1 SGHTA and CDR2 FQGNSA. CDR3 length: 14 amino acids. V gave up 0 bases and J gave up 3 bases, with 9 bases separating them.